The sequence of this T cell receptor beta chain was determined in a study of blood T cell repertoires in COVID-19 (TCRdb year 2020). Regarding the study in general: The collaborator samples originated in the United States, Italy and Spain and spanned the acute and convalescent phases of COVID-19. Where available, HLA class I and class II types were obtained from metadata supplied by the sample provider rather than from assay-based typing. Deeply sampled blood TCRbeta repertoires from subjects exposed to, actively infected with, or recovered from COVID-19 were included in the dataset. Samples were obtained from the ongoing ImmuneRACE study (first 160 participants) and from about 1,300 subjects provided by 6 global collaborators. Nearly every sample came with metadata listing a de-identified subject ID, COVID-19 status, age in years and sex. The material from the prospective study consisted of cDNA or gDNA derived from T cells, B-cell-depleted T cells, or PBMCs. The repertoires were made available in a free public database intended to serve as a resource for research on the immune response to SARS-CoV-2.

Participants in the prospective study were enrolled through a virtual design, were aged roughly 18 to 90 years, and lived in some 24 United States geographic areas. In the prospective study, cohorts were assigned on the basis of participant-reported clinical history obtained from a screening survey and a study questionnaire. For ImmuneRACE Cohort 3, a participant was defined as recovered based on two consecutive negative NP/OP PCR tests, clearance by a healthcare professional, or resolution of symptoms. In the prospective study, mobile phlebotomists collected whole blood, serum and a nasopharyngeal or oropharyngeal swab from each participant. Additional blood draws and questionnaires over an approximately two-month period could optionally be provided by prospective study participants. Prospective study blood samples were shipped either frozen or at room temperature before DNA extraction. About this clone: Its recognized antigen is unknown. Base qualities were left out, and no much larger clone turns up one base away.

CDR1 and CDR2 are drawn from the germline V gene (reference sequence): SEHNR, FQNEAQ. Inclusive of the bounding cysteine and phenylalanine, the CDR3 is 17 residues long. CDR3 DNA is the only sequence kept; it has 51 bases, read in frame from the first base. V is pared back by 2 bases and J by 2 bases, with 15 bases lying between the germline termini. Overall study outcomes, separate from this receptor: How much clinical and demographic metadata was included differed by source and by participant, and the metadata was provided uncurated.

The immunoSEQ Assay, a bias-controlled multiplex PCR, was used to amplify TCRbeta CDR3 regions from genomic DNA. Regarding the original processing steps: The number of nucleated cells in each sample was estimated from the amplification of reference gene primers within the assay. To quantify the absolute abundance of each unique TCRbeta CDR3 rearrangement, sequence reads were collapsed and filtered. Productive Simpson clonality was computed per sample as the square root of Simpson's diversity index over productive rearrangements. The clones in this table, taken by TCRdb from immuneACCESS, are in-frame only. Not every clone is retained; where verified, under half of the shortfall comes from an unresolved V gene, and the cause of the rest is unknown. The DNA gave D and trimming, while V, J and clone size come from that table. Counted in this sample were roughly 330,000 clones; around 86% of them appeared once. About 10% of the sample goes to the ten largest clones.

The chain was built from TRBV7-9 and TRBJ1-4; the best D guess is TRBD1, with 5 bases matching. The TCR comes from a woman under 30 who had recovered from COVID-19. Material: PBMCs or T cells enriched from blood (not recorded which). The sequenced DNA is TGTGCCAGCAGCTTAAAGTGGCAGGGTAAGACTAATGAAAAACTGTTTTTT. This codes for CASSLKWQGKTNEKLFF.